This passage covers 3 T cell receptor beta chains from one sample sequenced in a study of shared clonotypes between healthy human individuals. Some clones are missing from TCRdb's copy, which holds only in-frame ones; the method was immunoSEQ multiplex PCR. Among millions of clones listed, around 94% were seen once. Sequencing was done on a sample of naive CD4+ T cells sorted from blood. Subset indicated: CD45RA+ positively selected. All receptors come from a man younger than 35 in good health.

In regard to this clone: Germline is not matched at one junction end, which may reflect a read error. The rearrangement links TRBV6-1 to TRBJ1-3; D is possibly TRBD1 (5 bases). There are 13 residues in the CDR3. The germline V gene has CDR1 MNHNS and CDR2 SASEGT. As DNA, the CDR3 is TGTGCCAGCAGACCCGACAGTGGACACACCATATATTTT. This encodes CASRPDSGHTIYF.

This chain connects TRBV6-6 to TRBJ1-4; no firm D call. The CDR3 sequence is 13 residues long. Germline-derived CDR1 and CDR2 are MNHNY and SVGAGI (reference sequence). Trimming took 6 bases from V and 0 from J, leaving 5 bases between them. The CDR3 protein is CASRLPTNEKLFF. Written as DNA, the CDR3 is TGTGCCAGCAGGCTCCCAACTAATGAAAAACTGTTTTTT.

This chain uses TRBV6-4 with TRBJ2-7; D possibly matches TRBD1 or TRBD2 (5 bases each). The CDR3 runs to 15 residues. The ends were cut back, 7 bases at V and 0 bases at J, with 16 bases in the middle. Germline CDR1 MRHNA, CDR2 SNTAGT. CDR3 coding DNA: TGTGCCAGCACCTTCGGGACCCCGTTCTCCTACGAGCAGTACTTC. This codes for CASTFGTPFSYEQYF.